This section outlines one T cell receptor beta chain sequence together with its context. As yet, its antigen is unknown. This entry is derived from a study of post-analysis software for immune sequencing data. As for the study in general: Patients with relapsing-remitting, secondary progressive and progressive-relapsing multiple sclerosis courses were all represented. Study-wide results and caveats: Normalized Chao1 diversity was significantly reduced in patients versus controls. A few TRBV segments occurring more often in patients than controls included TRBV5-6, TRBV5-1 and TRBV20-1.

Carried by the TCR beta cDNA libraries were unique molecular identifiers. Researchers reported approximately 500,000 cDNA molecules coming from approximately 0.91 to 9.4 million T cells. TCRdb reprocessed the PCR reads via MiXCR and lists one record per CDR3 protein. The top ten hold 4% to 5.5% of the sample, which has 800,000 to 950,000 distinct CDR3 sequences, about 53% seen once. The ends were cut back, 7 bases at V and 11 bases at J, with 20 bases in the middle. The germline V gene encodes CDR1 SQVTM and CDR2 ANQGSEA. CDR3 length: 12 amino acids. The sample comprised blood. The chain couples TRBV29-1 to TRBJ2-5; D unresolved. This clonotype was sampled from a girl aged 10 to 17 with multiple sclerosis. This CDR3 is CSAAELGDEQYF. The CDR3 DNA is TGCAGCGCGGCGGAATTGGGCGATGAGCAGTACTTC. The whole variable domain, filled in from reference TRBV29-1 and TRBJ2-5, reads SAVISQKPSRDICQRGTSLTIQCQVDSQVTMMFWYRQQPGQSLTLIATANQGSEATYESGFVIDKFPISRPNLTFSTLTVSNMSPEDSSIYLCSAAELGDEQYFGPGTRLLVL.